This TCR beta chain was captured in a study of T cell repertoires in aging, cancer and after chemotherapy. Findings of the study overall: Immunological memory after chemotherapy cannot be judged from the repertoire data. Age-matched healthy donors had significantly more diverse, less clonal blood TCR repertoires than untreated cancer patients. Rebound thymic output was suggested by rising median generation probability during chemotherapy in each cancer cohort.

The template was genomic DNA from peripheral blood, not RNA. In its sample, this clonotype ranks as medium-sized. What it binds is not known. Multiplex touch-down PCR with TRB-A/B primers amplified rearranged V-D-J TRB sequences. Each CDR3 protein is one row after TCRdb ran MiXCR on the multiplex PCR reads. This table holds thousands of distinct CDR3 sequences, 42% found once. The receptor's source is a human donor with a blood cancer. Input material: blood.

CDR3 residues: CASSLTPNTEAFF. The CDR3 nucleotides read TGTGCCAGCAGCCTTACACCGAACACTGAAGCTTTCTTT. The chain joins TRBV28 to TRBJ1-1, with D hard to call. V was shortened by 6 bases and J by 1 base, with 9 bases between the two germline ends. This CDR3 contains 13 residues. Germline loops: CDR1 MDHEN, CDR2 SYDVKM.